Below, 6 T cell receptor beta chains from the same sample are listed, as sequenced in a study of human T cells and chemical hapten exposure. The time point here: patch test 3, about 24 weeks after DPC sensitization. Documented treatment: therapeutic diphenylcyclopropenone sensitization with weekly scalp DPC. TCRdb redid the calling of the RACE reads with MiXCR, one entry per CDR3 protein. This sample carries about 82,000 distinct CDR3 sequences, around 13% of them seen once, and the ten largest clones take roughly 5.7%. The sequences come from whole blood, collected in connection with sensitization to the hapten diphenylcyclopropenone (DPC). The source of these receptors is a woman in her fifties or sixties with alopecia areata. Some clones in this sample may be carry-over from other donors' samples.

The genes are TRBV27 and TRBJ2-4; tentative D call: TRBD2 (7 bases). CDR1 is MNHEY and CDR2 is SMNVEV in the germline V gene (reference sequence). The V end was cut by 6 bases, the J end by 9 bases, with 15 bases between. CDR3 length: 13 residues. The CDR3 loop reads CASSLTGGGIQYF. As DNA, the CDR3 is TGTGCCAGCAGCCTGACAGGCGGGGGCATTCAGTACTTC.

This clonotype was found many times. This chain connects TRBV3-1 to TRBJ2-5, with a weak D call TRBD1 (5 bases). The V end was cut by 2 bases, the J end by 1 base, with 5 bases between. Germline-derived CDR1 and CDR2 are LGHDT and YNNKEL (reference sequence). This CDR3 comprises 13 residues. The CDR3 region is CASSQRGQETQYF. The CDR3 DNA follows: TGTGCCAGCAGCCAAAGGGGCCAAGAGACCCAGTACTTC.

The chain uses TRBV6-5 and TRBJ1-5; the match to TRBD1 covers 8 bases. V lost 3 bases, J lost 4 bases, and 5 bases stayed unmatched. Germline-derived CDR1 and CDR2 are MNHEY and SVGAGI. The CDR3 is made up of 15 amino acids. In nucleotides, the CDR3 is TGTGCCAGCAGTTATGATGGGACAGGTAATCAGCCCCAGCATTTT. The encoded protein is CASSYDGTGNQPQHF.

V is TRBV18 and J is TRBJ2-5, with 9 bases identical to TRBD1. CDR3 length: 14 amino acids. V trimming: 5 bases; J trimming: 4 bases; junction bases outside the gene matches: 5. Germline loops: CDR1 KGHSH, CDR2 LQKENI. CDR3 bases: TGTGCCAGCTCATCTGGACAGGGGTTAGAGACCCAGTACTTC. Residues: CASSSGQGLETQYF.

This chain joins TRBV9 and TRBJ2-5, with no clear D. The V gene lost 2 bases and the J gene lost 0 bases, with 8 bases spanning the gap. Germline CDR1 SGDLS, CDR2 YYNGEE. CDR3 length equals 14 residues. The CDR3 bases are TGTGCCAGCAGCGTGGGGTTATACCAAGAGACCCAGTACTTC. Protein sequence: CASSVGLYQETQYF.

This clonotype was seen repeatedly, ten times or more. The chain carries TRBV29-1 and TRBJ2-3; 9 nucleotides line up with TRBD2. J lost 7 bases, V lost 4 bases, and 9 bases had no gene match. Germline-derived CDR1 and CDR2 are SQVTM and ANQGSEA. This CDR3 contains 14 residues. The CDR3 DNA sequence: TGCAGCGTTGTTGGCCTAGCGGGGACCCATACGCAGTATTTT. Its protein is CSVVGLAGTHTQYF.